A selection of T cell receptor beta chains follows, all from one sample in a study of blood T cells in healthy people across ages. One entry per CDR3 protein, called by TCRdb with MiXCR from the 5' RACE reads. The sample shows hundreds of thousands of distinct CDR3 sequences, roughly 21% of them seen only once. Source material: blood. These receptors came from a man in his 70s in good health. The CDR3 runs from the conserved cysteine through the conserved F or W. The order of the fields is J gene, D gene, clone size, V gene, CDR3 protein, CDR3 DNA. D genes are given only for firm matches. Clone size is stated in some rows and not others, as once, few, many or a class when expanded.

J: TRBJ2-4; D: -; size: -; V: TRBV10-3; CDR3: CAISERGDIQYF; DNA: TGTGCCATCAGTGAGAGGGGAGACATTCAGTACTTC
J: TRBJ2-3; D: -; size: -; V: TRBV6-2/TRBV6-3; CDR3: CASSYGQIRTDTQYF; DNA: TGTGCCAGCAGTTACGGACAGATCCGCACAGATACGCAGTATTTT
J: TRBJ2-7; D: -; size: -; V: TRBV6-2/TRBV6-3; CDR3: CASRNSGEQYF; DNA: TGTGCCAGCAGGAATAGCGGCGAGCAGTACTTC
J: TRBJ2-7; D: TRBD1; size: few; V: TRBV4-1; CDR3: CASSQGGQGTYEQYF; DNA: TGCGCCAGCAGCCAAGGTGGACAGGGGACCTACGAGCAGTACTTC
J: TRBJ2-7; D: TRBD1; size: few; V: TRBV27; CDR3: CASRNGQEPAYEQYF; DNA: TGTGCCAGCAGGAATGGACAGGAACCTGCCTACGAGCAGTACTTC
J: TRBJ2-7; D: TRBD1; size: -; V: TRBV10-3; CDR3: CAVRSGTGAYEQYF; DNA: TGTGCCGTTAGGTCCGGGACAGGGGCCTACGAGCAGTACTTC
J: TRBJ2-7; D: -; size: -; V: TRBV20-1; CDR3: CSARSYRQARKGNYEQYF; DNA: TGCAGTGCTAGATCCTACCGACAGGCCAGAAAGGGTAACTACGAGCAGTACTTC
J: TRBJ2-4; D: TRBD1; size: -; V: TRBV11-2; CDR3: CASSTQAGGGAKNIQYF; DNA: TGTGCCAGCAGTACCCAAGCAGGGGGCGGTGCCAAAAACATTCAGTACTTC
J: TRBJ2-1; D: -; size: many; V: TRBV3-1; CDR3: CASSRMSSYNEQFF; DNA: TGTGCCAGCAGCAGAATGAGCTCCTACAATGAGCAGTTCTTC
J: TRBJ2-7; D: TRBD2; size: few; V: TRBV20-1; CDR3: CSARDPSGSYEQYF; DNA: TGCAGTGCTAGAGATCCTAGCGGGAGCTACGAGCAGTACTTC
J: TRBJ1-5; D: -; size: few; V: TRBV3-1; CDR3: CASSQDGLGNQPQHF; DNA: TGTGCCAGCAGCCAAGATGGTTTAGGCAATCAGCCCCAGCATTTT
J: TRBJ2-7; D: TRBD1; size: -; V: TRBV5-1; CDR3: CASSSGQGKDEQYF; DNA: TGCGCCAGCAGCTCGGGACAGGGTAAAGACGAGCAGTACTTC
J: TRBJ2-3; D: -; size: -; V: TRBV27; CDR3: CASSLWLGSLPDTQYF; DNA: TGTGCCAGCAGCCTCTGGTTGGGGTCTCTTCCAGATACGCAGTATTTT
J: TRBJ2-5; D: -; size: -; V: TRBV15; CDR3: CATSRENRPTQESQYF; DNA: TGTGCCACCAGCAGAGAAAATCGACCCACGCAAGAGTCCCAGTACTTC
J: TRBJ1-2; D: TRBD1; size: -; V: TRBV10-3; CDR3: CAISDFGQAYGYTF; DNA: TGTGCCATCAGCGATTTTGGACAGGCCTATGGCTACACCTTC
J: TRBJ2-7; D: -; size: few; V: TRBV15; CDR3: CATSREVTRGPYEQYF; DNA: TGTGCCACCAGCAGAGAGGTCACCCGAGGGCCCTACGAGCAGTACTTC
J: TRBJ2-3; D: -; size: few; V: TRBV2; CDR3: CASSRRDGTDTQYF; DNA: TGTGCCAGCAGTAGACGGGACGGCACAGATACGCAGTATTTT
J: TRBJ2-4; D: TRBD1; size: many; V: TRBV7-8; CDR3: CASRIQGAQMYF; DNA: TGTGCCAGCAGGATACAGGGGGCGCAAATGTACTTC
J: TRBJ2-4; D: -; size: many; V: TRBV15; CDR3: CATSRAMSRENIQYF; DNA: TGTGCCACCAGCAGAGCGATGTCCAGGGAAAACATTCAGTACTTC
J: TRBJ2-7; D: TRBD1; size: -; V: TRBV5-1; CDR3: CASSGDRGHEQYF; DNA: TGCGCCAGCAGCGGGGACAGGGGACACGAGCAGTACTTC
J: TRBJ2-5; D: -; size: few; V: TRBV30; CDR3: CAWSPGFQETQYF; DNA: TGTGCCTGGAGTCCCGGGTTCCAAGAGACCCAGTACTTC
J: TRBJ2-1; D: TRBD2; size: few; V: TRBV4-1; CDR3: CASSHPGLAGGYEQFF; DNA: TGCGCCAGCAGCCACCCGGGACTAGCGGGAGGTTATGAGCAGTTCTTC
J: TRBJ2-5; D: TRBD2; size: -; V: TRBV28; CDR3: CASSRPGLAGFGKYF; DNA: TGTGCCAGCAGTCGCCCGGGACTAGCGGGTTTTGGGAAGTACTTC
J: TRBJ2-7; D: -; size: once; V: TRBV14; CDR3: CASSQDLDTYEQYF; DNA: TGTGCCAGCAGCCAAGATCTGGATACCTACGAGCAGTACTTC
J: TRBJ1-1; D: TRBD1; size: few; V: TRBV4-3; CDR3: CASSQVGGQGITEAFF; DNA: TGCGCCAGCAGCCAAGTAGGGGGACAGGGTATCACTGAAGCTTTCTTT
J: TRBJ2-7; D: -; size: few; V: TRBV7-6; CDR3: CASSLAVGHYEQYF; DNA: TGTGCCAGCAGCTTAGCGGTGGGTCACTACGAGCAGTACTTC
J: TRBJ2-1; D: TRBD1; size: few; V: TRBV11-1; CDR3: CASSWGSGQPNEQFF; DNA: TGTGCCAGCAGCTGGGGATCGGGACAGCCCAATGAGCAGTTCTTC
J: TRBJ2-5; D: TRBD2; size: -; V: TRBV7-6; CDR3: CASSLVPSGAQETQYF; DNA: TGTGCCAGCAGCTTAGTTCCTAGCGGAGCCCAAGAGACCCAGTACTTC
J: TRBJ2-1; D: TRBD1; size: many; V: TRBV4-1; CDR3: CASSLDRGLGNEQFF; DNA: TGCGCCAGCAGCCTAGACAGGGGATTAGGGAATGAGCAGTTCTTC
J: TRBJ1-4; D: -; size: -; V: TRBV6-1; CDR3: CASRPILSNEKLFF; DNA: TGTGCCAGCAGACCCATACTCTCGAATGAAAAACTGTTTTTT
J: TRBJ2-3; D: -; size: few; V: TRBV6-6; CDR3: CASSYFRTGTDTQYF; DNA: TGTGCCAGCAGTTACTTTCGGACGGGCACAGATACGCAGTATTTT
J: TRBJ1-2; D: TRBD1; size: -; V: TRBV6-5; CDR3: CASSYKTGPYGYTF; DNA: TGTGCCAGCAGTTACAAGACAGGGCCCTATGGCTACACCTTC
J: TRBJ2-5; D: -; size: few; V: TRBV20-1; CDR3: CSARSSSGANQETQYF; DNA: TGCAGTGCTAGGTCCTCTAGTGGGGCCAACCAAGAGACCCAGTACTTC
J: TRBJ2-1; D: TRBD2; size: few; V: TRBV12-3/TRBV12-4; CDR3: CASSLGGTSGRYNEQFF; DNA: TGTGCCAGCAGTTTAGGTGGGACTAGCGGGAGATACAATGAGCAGTTCTTC
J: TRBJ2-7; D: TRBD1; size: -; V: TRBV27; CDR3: CASSVYPTGQPYEQYF; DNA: TGTGCCAGCAGTGTATATCCCACGGGACAGCCCTACGAGCAGTACTTC
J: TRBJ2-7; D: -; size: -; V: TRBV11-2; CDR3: CASSLMGNNMYEQYF; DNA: TGTGCCAGCAGCTTAATGGGCAATAATATGTACGAGCAGTACTTC
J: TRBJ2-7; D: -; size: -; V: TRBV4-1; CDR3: CASSHSGLSSYEQYF; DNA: TGCGCCAGCAGCCACAGCGGTCTGAGCTCCTACGAGCAGTACTTC
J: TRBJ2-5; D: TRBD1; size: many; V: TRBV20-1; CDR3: CSASTGTGSLETQYF; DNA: TGCAGTGCCAGTACCGGGACAGGGTCCCTGGAGACCCAGTACTTC
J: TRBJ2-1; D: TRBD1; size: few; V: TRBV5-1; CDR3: CASSAGTGGQETNEQFF; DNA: TGCGCCAGCAGCGCCGGGACAGGGGGACAGGAAACCAATGAGCAGTTCTTC
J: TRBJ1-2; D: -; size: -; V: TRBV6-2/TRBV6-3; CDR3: CASSTRPSQGTRNYGYTF; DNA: TGTGCCAGCAGTACGCGCCCAAGTCAGGGGACCCGCAACTATGGCTACACCTTC
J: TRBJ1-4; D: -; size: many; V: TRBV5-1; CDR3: CASSLRVTNEKLFF; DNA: TGCGCCAGCAGCTTGAGGGTCACTAATGAAAAACTGTTTTTT
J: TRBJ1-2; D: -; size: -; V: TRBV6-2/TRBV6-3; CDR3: CASRGRRTYGYTF; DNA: TGTGCCAGCAGAGGACGGAGGACGTATGGCTACACCTTC
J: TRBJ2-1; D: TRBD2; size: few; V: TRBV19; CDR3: CASSIIGRANEQFF; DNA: TGTGCCAGTAGTATCATCGGGAGGGCCAATGAGCAGTTCTTC
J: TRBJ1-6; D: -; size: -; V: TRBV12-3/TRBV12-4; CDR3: CASSTGPLRGSPLHF; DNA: TGTGCCAGCAGCACGGGCCCCTTGAGGGGTTCACCCCTCCACTTT
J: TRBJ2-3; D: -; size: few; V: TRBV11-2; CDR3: CASSLAPYTDTQYF; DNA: TGTGCCAGCAGCTTAGCCCCCTACACAGATACGCAGTATTTT
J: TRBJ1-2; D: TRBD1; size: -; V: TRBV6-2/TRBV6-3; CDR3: CASSSPRDRNYGYTF; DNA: TGTGCCAGCAGTTCCCCACGGGACAGGAACTATGGCTACACCTTC
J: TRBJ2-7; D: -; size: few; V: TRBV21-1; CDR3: CASSNWGLARYEQYF; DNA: TGTGCCAGCAGCAATTGGGGACTAGCGCGTTACGAGCAGTACTTC
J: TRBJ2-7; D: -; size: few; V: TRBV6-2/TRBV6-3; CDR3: CASSNSVDEQYF; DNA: TGTGCCAGCAGTAACTCAGTGGACGAGCAGTACTTC
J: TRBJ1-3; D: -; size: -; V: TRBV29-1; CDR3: CSVQTGSGNTIYF; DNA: TGCAGCGTCCAGACAGGCTCTGGAAACACCATATATTTT
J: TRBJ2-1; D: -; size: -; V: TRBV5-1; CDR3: CASSLAPDTYNEQFF; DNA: TGCGCCAGCAGCTTGGCCCCAGACACCTACAATGAGCAGTTCTTC
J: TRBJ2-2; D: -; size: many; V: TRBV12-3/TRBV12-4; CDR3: CASSPPPRTGELFF; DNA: TGTGCCAGCAGTCCCCCTCCTCGAACCGGGGAGCTGTTTTTT
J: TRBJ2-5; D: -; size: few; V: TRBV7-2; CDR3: CASSPQGAGETQYF; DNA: TGTGCCAGCAGCCCACAGGGAGCGGGAGAGACCCAGTACTTC
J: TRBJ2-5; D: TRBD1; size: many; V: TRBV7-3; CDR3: CASSLGQGVQETQYF; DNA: TGTGCCAGCAGCTTGGGACAGGGGGTCCAAGAGACCCAGTACTTC
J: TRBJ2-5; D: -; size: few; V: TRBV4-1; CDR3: CASSRGGLPFQETQYF; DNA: TGCGCCAGCAGCCGAGGGGGACTACCATTTCAAGAGACCCAGTACTTC
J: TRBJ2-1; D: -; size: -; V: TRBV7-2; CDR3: CASSLNRGEQFF; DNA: TGTGCCAGCAGCCTAAATCGGGGTGAGCAGTTCTTC
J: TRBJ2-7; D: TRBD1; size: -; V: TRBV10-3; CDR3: CAISDMIGGNSYEQYF; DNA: TGTGCCATCAGTGACATGATAGGGGGCAACTCCTACGAGCAGTACTTC
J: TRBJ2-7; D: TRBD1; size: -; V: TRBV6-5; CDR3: CASSPDRVSSYEQYF; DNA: TGTGCCAGCAGTCCAGACAGGGTCTCATCATACGAGCAGTACTTC